What follows are 8 T cell receptor beta chains derived from one specimen sequenced in a study of low-dose radiotherapy and immunotherapy resistance in tumors. Primers used for first-strand cDNA, a TRAV- and TRBV-specific set, covered both alpha and beta chains. A constant-region primer paired with the V-primer adapter amplified TCRs over about 18 PCR cycles. TCRdb ran MiXCR on the reads and lists one entry per CDR3 protein. This table holds some 11,000 distinct CDR3 sequences, roughly half found once. These receptors came from a human donor with advanced metastatic prostate, ovarian, gallbladder or colorectal cancer (not recorded which). This table probably holds off-target reads from a library built for another chain.

This clonotype has only a few counts. The chain joins TRBV10-3 to TRBJ1-2; 7 nucleotides line up with TRBD1. Germline assignment: CDR1 ENHRY and CDR2 SYGVKD. This CDR3 region has 14 residues. V shed 4 bases and J 0 bases; nucleotides not matched to a gene: 2. The CDR3 region has the DNA TGTGCCATCAGTGGGGACAGTCCTAACTATGGCTACACCTTC. This codes for CAISGDSPNYGYTF.

Here the CDR3 reads CASSGLWSSSYNEQFF. For the CDR3, the DNA is TGTGCCAGCAGTGGCCTTTGGTCAAGCTCCTACAATGAGCAGTTCTTC. V is TRBV6-8 and J is TRBJ2-1; unclear D gene. The CDR3 has 16 residues. In germline, CDR1 is MNHGY, CDR2 SAAAGT. V lost 5 bases to trimming and J lost 0 bases, with 14 bases between them.

This rearrangement joins TRBV19 to TRBJ2-1; 9 nucleotides agree with TRBD2. The CDR3 spans 16 residues. With V trimmed by 5 bases and J by 8 bases, 13 bases remained unmatched. Germline V gene data show CDR1 as LNHDA and CDR2 as SQIVND (reference sequence). DNA for the CDR3: TGTGCCAGTAGTCTGTCCGGAGCGGGGGGTAGCTATGAGCAGTTCTTC. Translation: CASSLSGAGGSYEQFF.

This chain joins TRBV7-4 and TRBJ1-5; unclear D gene. Germline CDR1 and CDR2: SGHVT and SQSDAQ. The CDR3 length is 15 residues. The V end lost 2 bases, the J end lost 0 bases, and 8 bases lay between the germline ends. CDR3 amino acids: CASSLSGYSNQPQHF. Here the CDR3 DNA reads TGTGCCAGCAGCTTAAGCGGTTATAGCAATCAGCCCCAGCATTTT.

This clonotype is a singleton in its sample. The gene calls are TRBV26 and TRBJ1-4; TRBD1 is the table's D call and was not checked against the DNA. TRBV26 is termed a pseudogene. CDR3 length: 15 residues. The CDR3 sequence: CASSTPTGANEKLFF. The CDR3 DNA is TGTGCCAGCAGTACCCCGACAGGGGCTAATGAAAAACTGTTTTTT.

The chain is built from TRBV19 and TRBJ2-7, with D possibly being TRBD2 (6 bases). V was pared by 6 bases and J by 2 bases, with 17 bases between. The length of the CDR3 is 15 residues. Germline V lookup: CDR1 LNHDA, CDR2 SQIVND (reference sequence). The CDR3 coding sequence is TGTGCCAGTAGCCTGGGGGGAAAAGGCCCCTACGAGCAGTACTTC. It translates to CASSLGGKGPYEQYF.

This clonotype showed up just a few times. This sequence joins TRBV2 and TRBJ2-7; D possibly corresponds to TRBD1 (6 bases). V lost 8 bases, J lost 1 base, and 12 bases lay in between. Germline assignment: CDR1 SNHLY and CDR2 FYNNEI. CDR3 length equals 13 residues. The CDR3 nucleotides are TGTGCCAGCCTTTCCGACAGGTCCTACGAGCAGTACTTC. It specifies CASLSDRSYEQYF.

A few counts support this clonotype. The chain recombines TRBV29-1 with TRBJ2-3; TRBD2 might be the D (5 bases). Germline loops: CDR1 SQVTM, CDR2 ANQGSEA. The CDR3 spans 13 residues. Trimming took off 1 base at V and 4 bases at J, with 9 bases between the two ends. In DNA, the CDR3 is TGCAGCGTTGAAGTCGGGGTGGCAGATACGCAGTATTTT. Translating it yields CSVEVGVADTQYF.